This T cell receptor (beta chain) comes out of a study of T cells expressing NK-cell markers. Study observations and caveats: CD8+ T cells in more than five donors included dominant NKG2C+ clonotypes at roughly 1.0-7.0%. HCMV specificity of the expanded NKG2C+ T cell clones was not established.

Remarks on this clonotype: What it binds is not known.

The CDR3 sequence is 14 residues long. The germline gives CDR1 ENHRY, CDR2 SYGVKD. TCR beta cDNA was generated via 5'RACE template switching incorporating UMIs. Each CDR3 protein gets one entry in TCRdb, which reprocessed the 5' RACE reads and gives no DNA. This table holds 150,000 to 170,000 distinct CDR3 sequences. This chain joins TRBV10-3 and TRBJ1-1. The clonotype was recovered from a woman aged 45-59 years in good health. Sequencing input: blood T cells: a sorted CD56 or NKG2C T cell subset, CD4+ or CD8+ T cells, or bulk PBMC T cells (not recorded which). The CDR3 loop is CAISESGQNTEAFF.